The T cell receptor beta chain under discussion was sequenced for a study of patients and donors after allogeneic stem cell transplantation. The V segment lost 2 bases and the J segment 8 bases; nucleotides outside the gene matches: 3. The germline CDR1 and CDR2 sequences are KGHSH and LQKENI. The CDR3 length is 14 residues. A single record per CDR3 protein comes from TCRdb applying MiXCR to the RT-PCR reads. Here the sample spans fewer than 200,000 distinct CDR3 sequences, 25% to 35% being singletons. This TCR came from a human donor who was either an allogeneic HSCT recipient or a stem cell or donor lymphocyte infusion donor (not recorded which). It is not recorded whose cells these are; they may come from a transplant donor. This chain joins TRBV18 and TRBJ1-6, with 7 positions matching TRBD1. Input material: blood, either unsorted or a sorted T cell fraction (not recorded which). CDR3 DNA sequence: TGTGCCAGCTCACCAGGGACAGACTATTCACCCCTCCACTTT. Its translation is CASSPGTDYSPLHF.